The rows below give T cell receptor beta chains drawn from one sample of a study of control samples from healthy donors and cancer patients. Data came from immunoSEQ multiplex PCR; TCRdb stores just in-frame clones and leaves some out. The sample lists under 65,000 clones, 70% to 90% occurring once. Sequenced material: PBMCs. All receptors come from a woman aged 45-65 years with lung cancer. The CDR3 runs from the conserved cysteine through the conserved F or W. A D gene is named only where the DNA matches it firmly. Clone size is stated in some rows and not others, as once, few, many or a class when expanded.

d_call	clone_size	v_call	j_call	cdr3_nt	cdr3_aa
.	.	TRBV24-1	TRBJ1-5	TGTGCCACCAGTGATGGGCGTACTACAGGTTTCAATCAGCCCCAGCATTTT	CATSDGRTTGFNQPQHF
.	once	TRBV7-9	TRBJ1-1	TGTGCCAGCACCCGAACGGGTCGCGGCACTGAAGCTTTCTTT	CASTRTGRGTEAFF
.	once	TRBV20-1	TRBJ1-3	TGCAGTGCTAGTGAAGCCTCTGGAAACACCATATATTTT	CSASEASGNTIYF
.	.	TRBV7-2	TRBJ2-7	TGTGCCAGCAGCTCGTGGGACGGACACTACGAGCAGTACTTC	CASSSWDGHYEQYF
.	.	TRBV4-1	TRBJ2-2	TGCGCCAGCAGCCCGGAGGTCGGGGAGCTGTTTTTT	CASSPEVGELFF
.	once	TRBV5-1	TRBJ1-1	TGCGCCAGCAGCCTTCAGGGGTCCCCCAGCACTGAAGCTTTCTTT	CASSLQGSPSTEAFF
.	.	TRBV28	TRBJ2-5	TGTGCCAGCAGTTCCATGGCGACCCAGTACTTC	CASSSMATQYF
TRBD1	few	TRBV29-1	TRBJ1-3	TGCAGCGTTGCCCTGGGACAGGAAAACACCATATATTTT	CSVALGQENTIYF
.	.	TRBV7-2	TRBJ2-2	TGTGCCAGCAGCTTAGTCGGACAGCGACTCACCGGGGAGCTGTTTTTT	CASSLVGQRLTGELFF
TRBD2	once	TRBV13	TRBJ2-7	TGTGCCAGCAGCTCTTCCGGGGCTAGCGGGGTATACGAGCAGTACTTC	CASSSSGASGVYEQYF
.	.	TRBV10-3	TRBJ1-2	TGTGCCATCAGTGAGTCGATGGACAACTATGGCTACACCTTC	CAISESMDNYGYTF
TRBD2	once	TRBV7-2	TRBJ2-3	TGTGCCAGCAGCTTAGGCCTAGCGGGGGATACGCAGTATTTT	CASSLGLAGDTQYF
.	.	TRBV7-2	TRBJ2-7	TGTGCCAGTCACACGGGTAGGGGTGGTTCCCGTCTCGCCTACGAGCAGTACTTC	CASHTGRGGSRLAYEQYF
TRBD1	.	TRBV2	TRBJ1-6	TGTGCCAGCACCCAACAGGGGCCGAATTCACCCCTCCACTTT	CASTQQGPNSPLHF
.	once	TRBV20-1	TRBJ1-1	TGCAGTGCTATGGGAGGGGTAGCTTTCTTT	CSAMGGVAFF
.	.	TRBV23-1	TRBJ2-1	TGCGCCAGCAGTCAATGGGAAGGGACTGCCGACGACAATGAGCAGTTCTTC	CASSQWEGTADDNEQFF
.	.	TRBV9	TRBJ2-6	TGTGCCAGCAGCGTAGATATCTCTGGGGCCAACGTCCTGACTTTC	CASSVDISGANVLTF
.	.	TRBV5-1	TRBJ2-4	TGCGCCAGCAGCCAGGATTCAAATTACATTCAGTACTTC	CASSQDSNYIQYF
.	.	TRBV6-6	TRBJ1-2	TGTGCCAGCAGTTACTCGGGGGGACCTTATGGCTACACCTTC	CASSYSGGPYGYTF
.	.	TRBV5-8	TRBJ1-1	TGTGCCAGCAGCCGAGTCGGCAGGGACACTGAAGCTTTCTTT	CASSRVGRDTEAFF
TRBD1	.	TRBV30	TRBJ1-1	TGTGCCTTGGACAGGTCGAACACTGAAGCTTTCTTT	CALDRSNTEAFF
.	.	TRBV6-5	TRBJ2-2	TGTGCCAGCACGGGCACGAACACCGGGGAGCTGTTTTTT	CASTGTNTGELFF
TRBD1	.	TRBV24-1	TRBJ2-5	TGTGCCACCAGTGACCGGACAGGGGGTCAAGAGACCCAGTACTTC	CATSDRTGGQETQYF
TRBD1	.	TRBV5-6	TRBJ1-2	TGTGCCAGCAGTTGGACAGGGTCCTATGGCTACACCTTC	CASSWTGSYGYTF
.	once	TRBV28	TRBJ1-5	TGTGCCAGCATACGGGGCAGGATTTCAAAAAATCAGCCCCAGCATTTT	CASIRGRISKNQPQHF
.	once	TRBV30	TRBJ1-1	TGTGCCTGGAGTGTCCAAGCTGGGAGGAACACTGAAGCTTTCTTT	CAWSVQAGRNTEAFF
TRBD1	.	TRBV2	TRBJ1-5	TGTGCCAGCAGTCGGGACAGAAATAGCAATCAGCCCCAGCATTTT	CASSRDRNSNQPQHF
.	.	TRBV7-9	TRBJ1-1	TGTGCCAGCAGCTTAATGGACGTCCCTGAAGCTTTCTTT	CASSLMDVPEAFF
TRBD1	.	TRBV29-1	TRBJ1-2	TGCAGCATACGGACAGGGAAAAACTATGGCTACACCTTC	CSIRTGKNYGYTF
.	few	TRBV28	TRBJ1-2	TGTGCCAGCAGTTCCGGGACGCTCGAGGGGTACACCTTC	CASSSGTLEGYTF
.	.	TRBV28	TRBJ1-6	TGTGCCAGCAGTTTATCGGAGGAGCACGGTTCACCCCTCCACTTT	CASSLSEEHGSPLHF
TRBD1	.	TRBV2	TRBJ1-2	TGTGCCAGCATCCAAACAACTAGGGGGCCCTATGGCTACACCTTC	CASIQTTRGPYGYTF
.	.	TRBV29-1	TRBJ1-1	TGCAGCGTTGCACGTCTGACGGCGAACACTGAAGCTTTCTTT	CSVARLTANTEAFF
.	.	TRBV10-2	TRBJ1-5	TGCGCCAGCAGTGAACATAGCAATCAGCCCCAGCATTTT	CASSEHSNQPQHF
.	.	TRBV10-3	TRBJ2-5	TGTGCCATCAGGATCGGGGACAAGGAGGCCCAGTACTTC	CAIRIGDKEAQYF
TRBD2	.	TRBV7-2	TRBJ2-7	TGTGCCAGCAGCATGACTAGCGGGGGGGCTCACGAGCAGTACTTC	CASSMTSGGAHEQYF
.	few	TRBV19	TRBJ1-1	TGTGCCAGTAGTATAGATAGGGGGACTGAAGCTTTCTTT	CASSIDRGTEAFF
TRBD1	.	TRBV28	TRBJ1-1	TGTGCCAGCAGTTTAATGGGACAGATGAACACTGAAGCTTTCTTT	CASSLMGQMNTEAFF
.	.	TRBV6-5	TRBJ2-2	TGTGCCAGCAGTTACTCGGGGGAACAAATCACCGGGGAGCTGTTTTTT	CASSYSGEQITGELFF
.	.	TRBV6-1	TRBJ1-2	TGTGCCAGCAGTGAGCTGGTAGGTGGCTACACCTTC	CASSELVGGYTF
.	.	TRBV5-1	TRBJ2-2	TGCGCCAGCAGCTTGGGGGACAGCGGGTACACCGGGGAGCTGTTTTTT	CASSLGDSGYTGELFF
.	.	TRBV28	TRBJ1-6	TGTGCCAGCAGTCTCGACCCCGGGGGGAATTCACCCCTCCACTTT	CASSLDPGGNSPLHF
TRBD1	.	TRBV11-2	TRBJ2-3	TGTGCCAGCAGCTTAGCGGGACAGGCCAGCACAGATACGCAGTATTTT	CASSLAGQASTDTQYF
.	few	TRBV2	TRBJ1-1	TGTGCCAGCCCCGACACTCTGAACACTGAAGCTTTCTTT	CASPDTLNTEAFF
.	.	TRBV6-2/TRBV6-3	TRBJ2-7	TGTGCCAGCAGTTACTGGCAGGGTCACGAGCAGTACTTC	CASSYWQGHEQYF
.	.	TRBV29-1	TRBJ2-1	TGCAGCGTTGTGGGCAGGGAGGAAAGAAATGAGCAGTTCTTC	CSVVGREERNEQFF
TRBD1	.	TRBV4-3	TRBJ2-7	TGCGCCAGCAGCCAAGATCGACAGGGGTACTACGAGCAGTACTTC	CASSQDRQGYYEQYF
TRBD1	few	TRBV12-3/TRBV12-4	TRBJ1-1	TGTGCCAGCAGTTTAGGACAGGGGGTTGAAGCTTTCTTT	CASSLGQGVEAFF
.	few	TRBV7-9	TRBJ1-1	TGTGCCAGCAACAGCGGGGGCACTGAAGCTTTCTTT	CASNSGGTEAFF
.	.	TRBV6-5	TRBJ1-5	TGTGCCAGCAGCCCCCTCTTCGCTCAGCCCCAGCATTTT	CASSPLFAQPQHF
TRBD1	.	TRBV18	TRBJ1-1	TGTGCCAGCTCCTGGACAGGAGTGAACACTGAAGCTTTCTTT	CASSWTGVNTEAFF